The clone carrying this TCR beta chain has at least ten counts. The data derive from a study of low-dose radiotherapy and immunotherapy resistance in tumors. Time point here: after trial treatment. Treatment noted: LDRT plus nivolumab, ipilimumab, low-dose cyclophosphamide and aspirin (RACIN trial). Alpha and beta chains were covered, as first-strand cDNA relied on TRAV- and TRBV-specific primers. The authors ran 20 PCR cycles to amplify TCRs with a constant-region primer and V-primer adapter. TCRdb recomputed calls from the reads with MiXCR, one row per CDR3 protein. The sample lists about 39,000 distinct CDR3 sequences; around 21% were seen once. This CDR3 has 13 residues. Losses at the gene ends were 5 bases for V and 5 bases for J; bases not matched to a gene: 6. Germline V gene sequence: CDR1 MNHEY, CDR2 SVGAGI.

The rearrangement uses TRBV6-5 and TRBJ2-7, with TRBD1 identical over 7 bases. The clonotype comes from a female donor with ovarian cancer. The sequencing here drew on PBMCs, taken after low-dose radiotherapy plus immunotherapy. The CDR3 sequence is CASSETTGNEQYF. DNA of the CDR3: TGTGCCAGCAGTGAAACGACAGGGAACGAGCAGTACTTC.